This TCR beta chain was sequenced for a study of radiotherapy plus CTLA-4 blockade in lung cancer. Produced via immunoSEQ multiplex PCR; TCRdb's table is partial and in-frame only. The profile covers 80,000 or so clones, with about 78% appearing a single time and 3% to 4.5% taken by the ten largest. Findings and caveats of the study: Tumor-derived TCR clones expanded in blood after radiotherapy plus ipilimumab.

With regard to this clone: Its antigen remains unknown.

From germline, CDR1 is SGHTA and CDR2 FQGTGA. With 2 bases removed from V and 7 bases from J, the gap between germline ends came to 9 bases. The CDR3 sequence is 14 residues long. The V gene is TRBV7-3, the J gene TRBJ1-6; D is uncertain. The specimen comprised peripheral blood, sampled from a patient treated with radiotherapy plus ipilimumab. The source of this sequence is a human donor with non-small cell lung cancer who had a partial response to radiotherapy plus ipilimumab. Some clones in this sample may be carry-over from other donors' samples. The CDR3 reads CASSLQRGNSPLHF. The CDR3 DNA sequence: TGTGCCAGCAGCTTACAGAGAGGAAATTCACCCCTCCACTTT.